This T cell receptor beta chain is drawn from a study of blood T cells in healthy people across ages. In its sample, this clonotype was seen a few times. A read error may explain this, as a much larger clone is one base away. The CDR3 length is 15 residues. Germline V gene sequence: CDR1 MGHRA, CDR2 YSYEKL. V dropped 1 base and J dropped 11 bases, with 20 bases sitting between them. Sample-barcoded 5' priming and a J-beta primer mix drove a second PCR of about 6 to 12 cycles. TCRdb recomputed calls from the 5' RACE reads with MiXCR, one row per CDR3 protein. The profile shows hundreds of thousands of distinct CDR3 sequences, roughly 31% of them singletons.

This rearrangement joins TRBV4-1 to TRBJ2-5; D is undetermined. The TCR comes from a woman older than 75 in good health. Sequenced sample: blood. The CDR3 coding sequence is TGCGCCAGCAGCCAAGTGTTAGATTTCTCCAATGAGCAGTACTTC. Translation gives CASSQVLDFSNEQYF.